These 8 T cell receptor beta chains originate from one sample sequenced in a study of T cell changes during pregnancy in multiple sclerosis. This table comes from immunoSEQ multiplex PCR, and its TCRdb copy is limited to in-frame clones, with some not included. The sample lists more than 90,000 clones; roughly 92% were seen once. This specimen was peripheral blood, taken after pregnancy. These receptors all come from a female donor with multiple sclerosis, enrolled in a pregnancy study.

This chain connects TRBV19 to TRBJ1-2; D gene uncertain. Germline V lookup: CDR1 LNHDA, CDR2 SQIVND (reference sequence). Between the trimmed V and J ends, which lost 2 bases and 6 bases, there was a span of 7 bases. The CDR3 sequence is 12 residues long. The CDR3 bases are TGTGCCAGTAGTATAAGACGGGATGGCTACACCTTC. Residues: CASSIRRDGYTF.

The CDR3 reads CASSTGVGAEQYF. DNA of the CDR3: TGTGCCAGTAGTACAGGGGTGGGGGCCGAGCAGTACTTC. The chain links TRBV19 to TRBJ2-7, with D possibly matching TRBD1 (6 bases). Trimming removed 4 bases at V and 6 bases at J, with 13 bases between. CDR1 and CDR2 from the germline V gene are LNHDA and SQIVND (reference sequence). The CDR3 is 13 residues long.

This clone was counted once. The genes are TRBV4-2 and TRBJ1-1; D not certain. Per the germline V gene, CDR1 is LGHNA and CDR2 is YNFKEQ. Trimming stripped 0 bases from V and 5 bases from J, with 13 bases between. The CDR3 is 15 residues long. The CDR3 nucleotides read TGTGCCAGCAGCCAAGAGGTTGAGAGAAATACTGAAGCTTTCTTT. Residues: CASSQEVERNTEAFF.

V usage is TRBV11-2 and J usage is TRBJ1-1, with TRBD1 identical over 7 bases. Germline V CDR1 and CDR2: SGHAT, FQNNGV. This CDR3 contains 13 residues. The V and J ends lost 5 bases and 10 bases, in that order; junction bases with no gene match: 10. For the CDR3, the DNA is TGTGCCAGCAGCCCAGGGGGGTTATATTCAGCTTTCTTT. Translation: CASSPGGLYSAFF.

This sequence joins TRBV7-9 and TRBJ1-5; possibly TRBD1 for D (5 bases). Germline V gene sequence: CDR1 SEHNR, CDR2 FQNEAQ (reference sequence). V gave up 5 bases and J gave up 1 base, with 15 bases separating them. This CDR3 spans 16 amino acids. CDR3 loop: CASSHRGSGSNQPQHF. CDR3 DNA: TGTGCCAGCAGCCACCGTGGTTCAGGGAGCAATCAGCCCCAGCATTTT.

The rearrangement joins TRBV2 to TRBJ2-1, with 7 positions matching TRBD1. The CDR3 contains 15 residues. The J segment lost 2 bases and the V segment lost 6 bases, leaving 7 bases of the junction unmatched. Germline V gene sequence: CDR1 SNHLY, CDR2 FYNNEI. CDR3 bases: TGTGCCAGCAGAAGGACAGGCCCAACCTACAATGAGCAGTTCTTC. It is translated as CASRRTGPTYNEQFF. Looking up the rest from reference TRBV2 and TRBJ2-1 gives the full variable domain: EPEVTQTPSHQVTQMGQEVILRCVPISNHLYFYWYRQILGQKVEFLVSFYNNEISEKSEIFDDQFSVERPDGSNFTLKIRSTKLEDSAMYFCASRRTGPTYNEQFFGPGTRLTVL.

The chain employs TRBV18 and TRBJ2-1; D is possibly TRBD2 (6 bases). The germline gives CDR1 KGHSH, CDR2 LQKENI. The CDR3 length is 15 residues. V shed 3 bases and J shed 8 bases, with 17 bases lying between them. The CDR3 nucleotides are TGTGCCAGCTCACCCCCAGGGCTAGCGAAGGATGAGCAGTTCTTC. It yields the protein CASSPPGLAKDEQFF.

This clone was seen once. This chain uses TRBV5-1 with TRBJ1-1, with TRBD1 matching 7 bases. Trimming cost V 5 bases and J 3 bases; bases outside gene matches: 4. In germline, CDR1 is SGHRS, CDR2 YFSETQ. CDR3 length equals 13 residues. CDR3 coding DNA: TGCGCCAGCAGTCTACAGGGGCACACTGAAGCTTTCTTT. It encodes CASSLQGHTEAFF.